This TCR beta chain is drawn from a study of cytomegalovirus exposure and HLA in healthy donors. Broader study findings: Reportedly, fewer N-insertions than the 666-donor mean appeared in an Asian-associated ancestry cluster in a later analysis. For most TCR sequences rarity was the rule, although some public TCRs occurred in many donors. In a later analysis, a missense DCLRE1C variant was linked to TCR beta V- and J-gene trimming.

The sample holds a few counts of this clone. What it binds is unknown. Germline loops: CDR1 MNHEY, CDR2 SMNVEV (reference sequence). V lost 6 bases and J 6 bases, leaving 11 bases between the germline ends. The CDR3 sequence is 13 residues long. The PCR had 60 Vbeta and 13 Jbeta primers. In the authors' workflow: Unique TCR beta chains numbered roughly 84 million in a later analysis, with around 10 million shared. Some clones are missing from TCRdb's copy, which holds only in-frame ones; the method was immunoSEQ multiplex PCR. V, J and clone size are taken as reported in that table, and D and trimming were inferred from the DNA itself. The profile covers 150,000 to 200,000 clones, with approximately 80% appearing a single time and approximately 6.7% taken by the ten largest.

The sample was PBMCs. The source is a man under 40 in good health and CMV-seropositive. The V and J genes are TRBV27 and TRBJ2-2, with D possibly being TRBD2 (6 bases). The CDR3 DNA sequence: TGTGCCAGCAGCCTACTAGCCCCCGGGGAGCTGTTTTTT. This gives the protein CASSLLAPGELFF.